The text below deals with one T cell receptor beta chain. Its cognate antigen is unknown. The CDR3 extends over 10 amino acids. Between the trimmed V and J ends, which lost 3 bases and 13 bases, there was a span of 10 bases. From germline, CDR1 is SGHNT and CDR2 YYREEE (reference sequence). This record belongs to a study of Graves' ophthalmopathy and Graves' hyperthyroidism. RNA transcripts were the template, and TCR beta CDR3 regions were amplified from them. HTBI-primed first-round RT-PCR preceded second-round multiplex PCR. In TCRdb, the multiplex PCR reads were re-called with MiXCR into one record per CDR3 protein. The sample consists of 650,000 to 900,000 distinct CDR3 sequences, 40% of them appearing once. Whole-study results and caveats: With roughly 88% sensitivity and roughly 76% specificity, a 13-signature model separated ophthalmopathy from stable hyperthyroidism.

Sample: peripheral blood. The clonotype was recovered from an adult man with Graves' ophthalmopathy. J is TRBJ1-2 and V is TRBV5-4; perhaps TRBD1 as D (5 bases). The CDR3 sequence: CASSSQGSTF. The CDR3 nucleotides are TGTGCCAGCAGCTCGCAGGGTTCCACCTTC.